This passage covers 26 T cell receptor beta chains from one sample sequenced in a study of blood T cell repertoires in COVID-19. Assay used: immunoSEQ multiplex PCR; TCRdb lists only in-frame clones, some missing. The table lists roughly 180,000 clones, roughly nine tenths of them singletons. The material sequenced was peripheral blood. The receptors come from a man between 65 and 79 years old with active or convalescent COVID-19.

The chain recombines TRBV6-2 or TRBV6-3 with TRBJ2-1; D is undetermined. This CDR3 comprises 13 residues. V lost 5 bases, J lost 0 bases, and 5 bases lay in between. From germline, CDR1 is MNHEY and CDR2 SVGEGT. The DNA for the CDR3 is TGTGCCAGCAGTATTAGCTCCTACAATGAGCAGTTCTTC. Protein product: CASSISSYNEQFF.

The sample holds one count of this clone. This chain links TRBV28 with TRBJ1-1, with a weak D call TRBD1 (6 bases). The CDR3 runs to 16 residues. V lost 6 bases and J lost 1, with 18 bases in between. The germline V gene has CDR1 MDHEN and CDR2 SYDVKM. Here the CDR3 DNA reads TGTGCCAGCAGCCCTATACTGGACAGTACGAACACTGAAGCTTTCTTT. It yields the protein CASSPILDSTNTEAFF.

V gene TRBV5-1 combines with J gene TRBJ1-4; the D gene is possibly TRBD1 (5 bases). V lost 6 bases and J lost 5, with 14 bases in between. Germline CDR1 is SGHRS and CDR2 is YFSETQ. This CDR3 contains 14 residues. In DNA, the CDR3 is TGCGCCAGCAAGTTGGCAGGGCCGAATGAAAAACTGTTTTTT. This gives the protein CASKLAGPNEKLFF.

The chain joins TRBV7-9 to TRBJ1-5; TRBD1 matches 7 bases. This CDR3 region has 17 residues. CDR1 and CDR2 from the germline V gene are SEHNR and FQNEAQ (reference sequence). The V segment lost 1 base and the J segment 3 bases; nucleotides outside the gene matches: 9. In nucleotides, the CDR3 is TGTGCCAGCAGCTTAGTGAGTAAGGGGGCCCTCAATCAGCCCCAGCATTTT. It yields the protein CASSLVSKGALNQPQHF.

The chain couples TRBV7-9 to TRBJ2-3; 14 bases are a match to TRBD2. Germline CDR1 is SEHNR and CDR2 is FQNEAQ (reference sequence). The CDR3 extends over 19 amino acids. V was clipped by 1 base and J by 1 base; unmatched bases: 7. The CDR3 loop reads CASSLGGLAGVGGTDTQYF. The CDR3, as DNA: TGTGCCAGCAGCTTAGGGGGACTAGCGGGAGTGGGCGGCACAGATACGCAGTATTTT.

The chain recombines TRBV5-8 with TRBJ2-3; D is undetermined. V lost 0 bases, J lost 3 bases, and 5 bases lay in between. Germline V CDR1 and CDR2: SGHTS, YDEGEE. The CDR3 is 13 residues long. For the CDR3, the DNA is TGTGCCAGCAGCTTGGCTCGTACAGATACGCAGTATTTT. Translating it yields CASSLARTDTQYF.

The chain joins TRBV4-3 to TRBJ2-2; TRBD2 might be the D (6 bases). V was clipped by 4 bases and J by 4 bases, with 10 bases between them. CDR1 and CDR2 (germline): LGHNA, YSLEER. The CDR3 length is 14 residues. The CDR3 here is CASSPAGGTGELFF. The CDR3 DNA reads as TGCGCCAGCAGCCCCGCCGGGGGCACCGGGGAGCTGTTTTTT.

This chain joins TRBV18 and TRBJ2-3, with TRBD2 matching 8 bases. Per the germline V gene, CDR1 is KGHSH and CDR2 is LQKENI. CDR3 length: 14 residues. V trimming: 10 bases; J trimming: 3 bases; junction bases outside the gene matches: 9. The CDR3 DNA reads TGTGCCACCTCCCCGGGGGGGGGAACAGATACGCAGTATTTT. Translated: CATSPGGGTDTQYF.

Here the CDR3 reads CASSIAGDSYNEQFF. The CDR3 region has the DNA TGTGCCAGCAGCATAGCGGGAGACTCCTACAATGAGCAGTTCTTC. V gene TRBV3-1 (or the pseudogene TRBV3-2) combines with J gene TRBJ2-1, with 9 bases aligning to TRBD2. From germline, CDR1 is LGHDT and CDR2 YNNKEL (reference sequence). V lost 5 bases to trimming and J lost 0 bases; unmatched junction nucleotides: 2. The CDR3 runs 15 residues.

The gene calls are TRBV7-2 and TRBJ1-2; 10 nucleotides align to TRBD1. V dropped 5 bases and J dropped 4; count of bases not matched to a gene: 10. This CDR3 is 16 amino acids long. Looked up from germline, CDR1 is SGHTA and CDR2 is FQGNSA. The CDR3 here is CASSRTGGADFYGYTF. DNA of the CDR3: TGTGCCAGCAGCAGGACAGGGGGAGCCGACTTCTATGGCTACACCTTC. The entire variable domain, with the rest obtained from reference TRBV7-2 and TRBJ1-2, is as follows: GAGVSQSPSNKVTEKGKDVELRCDPISGHTALYWYRQSLGQGLEFLIYFQGNSAPDKSGLPSDRFSAERTGGSVSTLTIQRTQQEDSAVYLCASSRTGGADFYGYTFGSGTRLTVV.

The chain employs TRBV7-9 and TRBJ1-2; D unresolved. V was pared by 0 bases and J by 9 bases, with 5 bases between. Germline values: CDR1 SEHNR, CDR2 FQNEAQ (reference sequence). The CDR3 length is 11 residues. The CDR3 DNA follows: TGTGCCAGCAGCTTAGCGCGGAGCTACACCTTC. It specifies CASSLARSYTF. The variable domain in full, completed from reference TRBV7-9 and TRBJ1-2, reads DTGVSQNPRHKITKRGQNVTFRCDPISEHNRLYWYRQTLGQGPEFLTYFQNEAQLEKSRLLSDRFSAERPKGSFSTLEIQRTEQGDSAMYLCASSLARSYTFGSGTRLTVV.

The genes are TRBV6-2 or TRBV6-3 and TRBJ2-5, with D possibly TRBD2 on 5 matching bases. The V end lost 2 bases, the J end lost 4 bases, and 11 bases lay between the germline ends. This CDR3 has 14 amino acids. Per germline, CDR1 MNHEY and CDR2 SVGEGT. This CDR3 is CASSYAGVLETQYF. The CDR3 DNA sequence: TGTGCCAGCAGTTACGCCGGGGTTTTAGAGACCCAGTACTTC.

The J gene is TRBJ2-1, the V gene TRBV29-1; the match to TRBD1 covers 8 bases. CDR1 is SQVTM and CDR2 is ANQGSEA in the germline V gene. V was pared by 3 bases and J by 12 bases, with 1 base of the junction left unmatched. The CDR3 is 10 residues long. The DNA of the CDR3 is TGCAGCGTTGACAGGGGGCGGCAGTTCTTC. Translating it yields CSVDRGRQFF.

The J gene is TRBJ1-4, the V gene TRBV30, with D maybe TRBD1 (5 bases). The V end was cut by 0 bases, the J end by 7 bases, with 15 bases between. The CDR3 sequence is 15 residues long. The V gene's germline CDR1 is GTSNPN and CDR2 SVGIG (reference sequence). Here the CDR3 reads CAWSVTGFKGEKLFF. DNA for the CDR3: TGTGCCTGGAGTGTAACAGGTTTCAAGGGTGAAAAACTGTTTTTT.

This clone was seen a few times. This chain links TRBV27 with TRBJ2-6, with a weak D call TRBD1 (5 bases). With 5 bases removed from V and 4 bases from J, the gap between germline ends came to 15 bases. From germline, CDR1 is MNHEY and CDR2 SMNVEV (reference sequence). CDR3 length: 16 residues. The CDR3 sequence is CASSPSRQRGANVLTF. The CDR3, as DNA: TGTGCCAGCAGTCCTTCTCGACAGCGAGGGGCCAACGTCCTGACTTTC.

This clone appeared a single time. The chain has TRBV19 and TRBJ2-5; D is possibly TRBD2 (5 bases). This CDR3 has 14 residues. Germline values: CDR1 LNHDA, CDR2 SQIVND (reference sequence). Trimming stripped 3 bases from V and 1 base from J, with 9 bases between. For the CDR3, the DNA is TGTGCCAGTAGTATCCGGGGAGCCCAAGAGACCCAGTACTTC. It specifies CASSIRGAQETQYF.

The chain uses TRBV2 and TRBJ2-1; TRBD1 agrees at 9 bases. There are 12 residues in the CDR3. Germline V gene sequence: CDR1 SNHLY, CDR2 FYNNEI. V dropped 7 bases and J dropped 14; count of bases not matched to a gene: 9. CDR3 sequence: CASTQPGQGKFF. In DNA form, the CDR3 reads TGTGCCAGCACCCAGCCCGGACAGGGGAAGTTCTTC.

This rearrangement joins TRBV7-2 to TRBJ2-7; D possibly corresponds to TRBD1 (7 bases). The CDR3 is 15 residues long. Trimming left V 3 bases short and J 4 bases short, with 16 bases between. CDR1 is SGHTA, CDR2 FQGNSA, per germline. The CDR3 DNA follows: TGTGCCAGCAGCTTTTCCGCGGGACAGCCTTACGAGCAGTACTTC. The encoded protein is CASSFSAGQPYEQYF.

The rearrangement links TRBV5-4 to TRBJ1-6; TRBD1 aligns across 12 bases. The V segment lost 4 bases and the J segment 7 bases; nucleotides outside the gene matches: 6. The CDR3 is 16 amino acids. CDR1 and CDR2 from the germline V gene are SGHNT and YYREEE (reference sequence). The CDR3 is CASSGGQGARNSPLHF. In DNA, the CDR3 is TGTGCCAGCAGCGGGGGACAGGGGGCGCGGAATTCACCCCTCCACTTT.

Notes on this clone: This specimen includes other DNA sequences encoding the same CDR3. The chain links TRBV7-2 to TRBJ1-3, with D possibly being TRBD1 (5 bases). The V end was cut by 4 bases, the J end by 1 base, with 5 bases between. From germline, CDR1 is SGHTA and CDR2 FQGNSA. The CDR3 is 13 amino acids. This CDR3 is CASSYRSGNTIYF. DNA of the CDR3: TGTGCCAGCAGCTACAGGTCTGGAAACACCATATATTTT. Variable domain in full (rest from reference TRBV7-2 and TRBJ1-3): GAGVSQSPSNKVTEKGKDVELRCDPISGHTALYWYRQSLGQGLEFLIYFQGNSAPDKSGLPSDRFSAERTGGSVSTLTIQRTQQEDSAVYLCASSYRSGNTIYFGEGSWLTVV.

The chain is built from TRBV4-3 and TRBJ2-3; D is possibly TRBD2 (6 bases). CDR1 and CDR2 (germline): LGHNA, YSLEER. V lost 0 bases, J lost 1 base, and 14 bases lay in between. The CDR3 runs to 17 residues. CDR3 coding DNA: TGCGCCAGCAGCCAAGAAGGAGGGGCTTACCGCACAGATACGCAGTATTTT. This codes for CASSQEGGAYRTDTQYF.

This rearrangement joins TRBV11-2 to TRBJ1-3, with D perhaps TRBD1 (6 bases). The V end lost 5 bases, the J end lost 3 bases, and 14 bases lay between the germline ends. The CDR3 extends over 15 amino acids. The germline V gene has CDR1 SGHAT and CDR2 FQNNGV. CDR3 coding DNA: TGTGCCAGCAGCCGAGGACAGTTTGTTGGAAACACCATATATTTT. Protein sequence: CASSRGQFVGNTIYF.

This chain links TRBV7-9 with TRBJ1-1; the D is unclear. V lost 1 base and J lost 5, with 11 bases in between. Germline V gives CDR1 SEHNR, CDR2 FQNEAQ (reference sequence). There are 14 residues in the CDR3. The CDR3 is CASSLEAGKTEAFF. The CDR3 coding sequence is TGTGCCAGCAGCTTAGAAGCGGGTAAGACTGAAGCTTTCTTT.

The chain carries TRBV7-6 and TRBJ1-1; 9 nucleotides agree with TRBD1. Germline CDR1 is SGHVS and CDR2 is FNYEAQ. J lost 0 bases, V lost 5 bases, and 4 bases had no gene match. The CDR3 sequence is 15 residues long. CDR3: CASSGDRELNTEAFF. As DNA, the CDR3 is TGTGCCAGCAGCGGGGACAGGGAGCTGAACACTGAAGCTTTCTTT.

This chain uses TRBV18 with TRBJ2-1; 10 nucleotides line up with TRBD2. The ends lost 1 base at V and 3 bases at J; junction bases unmatched: 3. The CDR3 contains 16 residues. The germline CDR1 and CDR2 sequences are KGHSH and LQKENI. The CDR3 loop reads CASSPRTSGVYNEQFF. CDR3 nucleotide sequence: TGTGCCAGCTCACCACGAACTAGCGGGGTCTACAATGAGCAGTTCTTC.

This chain links TRBV7-2 with TRBJ1-3, with D unclear. The CDR3 loop spans 14 amino acids. From germline, CDR1 is SGHTA and CDR2 FQGNSA. V was clipped by 5 bases and J by 0 bases, with 8 bases between them. CDR3 residues: CASSPQYSGNTIYF. In DNA form, the CDR3 reads TGTGCCAGCAGCCCTCAGTACTCTGGAAACACCATATATTTT.